The next 4 T cell receptor beta chains were all read from a single sample in a study of blood T cell repertoires in COVID-19. Profiling relied on immunoSEQ multiplex PCR, and the TCRdb table lists in-frame clones only, not all of them. The sample has about 230,000 clones; around four fifths are singletons. The specimen sequenced was peripheral blood. The source is a woman in her 70s with active or convalescent COVID-19.

Here the CDR3 reads CASRGGPDYGYTF. Here the CDR3 DNA reads TGTGCCAGCAGGGGCGGGCCGGACTATGGCTACACCTTC. This chain connects TRBV2 to TRBJ1-2; D unresolved. Per germline, CDR1 SNHLY and CDR2 FYNNEI. The CDR3 consists of 13 residues. V dropped 6 bases and J dropped 3 bases, with 11 bases sitting between them.

This sequence joins TRBV15 and TRBJ1-5; D is unclear. This CDR3 contains 15 residues. V lost 9 bases, J lost 0 bases, and 15 bases lay in between. Germline loops: CDR1 LNHNV, CDR2 YYDKDF (reference sequence). Written as DNA, the CDR3 is TGTGCCACAAAAGCCGGGAGTTATAGCAATCAGCCCCAGCATTTT. Translating it yields CATKAGSYSNQPQHF.

This chain links TRBV11-2 with TRBJ2-7; no firm D call. CDR1 and CDR2 from the germline V gene are SGHAT and FQNNGV. The CDR3 loop spans 13 amino acids. Trimming stripped 3 bases from V and 2 bases from J, with 8 bases between. CDR3 DNA: TGTGCCAGCAGCTTCCAATCGGCCTACGAGCAGTACTTC. Encoded protein: CASSFQSAYEQYF.

The chain has TRBV9 and TRBJ2-1; 7 bases are a match to TRBD1. The V gene's germline CDR1 is SGDLS and CDR2 YYNGEE. J gave up 9 bases and V 0 bases, and 9 bases lay outside the gene matches. CDR3 length: 15 amino acids. CDR3 region: CASSVEGADGGEQFF. For the CDR3, the DNA is TGTGCCAGCAGCGTAGAGGGGGCGGACGGCGGTGAGCAGTTCTTC.